These T cell receptor beta chains were read from a single sample in a study of CD8 T cells in Susac syndrome. TCRdb reprocessed the immunoSEQ multiplex PCR reads with MiXCR, giving one entry per CDR3 protein. The sample includes more than 65,000 distinct CDR3 sequences, 95% of them seen just once. The specimen was CD8+ T cells from PBMCs. These receptors came from a human donor in good health. Both conserved end residues are part of each CDR3. Each record gives: J gene, D gene, clone size, V gene, CDR3 protein, CDR3 DNA. The D gene is left open where the match is weak. Some rows have no size entry. The others give once, few or many, or a class for an expanded clone.

j_call: TRBJ1-2
d_call: -
clone_size: -
v_call: TRBV9
cdr3_aa: CASSVAVGGGYGYTF
cdr3_nt: TGTGCCAGCAGCGTCGCCGTAGGGGGAGGGTATGGCTACACCTTC

j_call: TRBJ1-6
d_call: -
clone_size: -
v_call: TRBV6-5
cdr3_aa: CASSYIARNFVDSPLHF
cdr3_nt: TGTGCCAGCAGTTACATCGCAAGGAATTTCGTCGATTCACCCCTCCACTTT

j_call: TRBJ2-2
d_call: -
clone_size: -
v_call: TRBV15
cdr3_aa: CATSRVASLRDTGELFF
cdr3_nt: TGTGCCACCAGCAGAGTGGCCAGTCTCCGCGACACCGGGGAGCTGTTTTTT

j_call: TRBJ1-2
d_call: TRBD1
clone_size: -
v_call: TRBV20-1
cdr3_aa: CSARVTGTGNRGYGYTF
cdr3_nt: TGCAGTGCTAGAGTTACCGGGACAGGGAATCGGGGGTATGGCTACACCTTC

j_call: TRBJ1-2
d_call: TRBD1
clone_size: -
v_call: TRBV12-3/TRBV12-4
cdr3_aa: CASNGQGANYGYTF
cdr3_nt: TGTGCCAGCAACGGACAGGGGGCGAACTATGGCTACACCTTC

j_call: TRBJ2-2
d_call: TRBD1
clone_size: -
v_call: TRBV28
cdr3_aa: CASRGTVSNTGELFF
cdr3_nt: TGTGCCAGCAGAGGGACAGTTTCGAACACCGGGGAGCTGTTTTTT

j_call: TRBJ2-7
d_call: -
clone_size: -
v_call: TRBV7-2
cdr3_aa: CASSSGRDGSYEQYF
cdr3_nt: TGTGCCAGCAGCTCGGGCCGGGACGGCTCCTACGAGCAGTACTTC

j_call: TRBJ1-1
d_call: TRBD1
clone_size: few
v_call: TRBV13
cdr3_aa: CASSPRQGENTEAFF
cdr3_nt: TGTGCCAGCAGCCCTCGACAGGGCGAGAACACTGAAGCTTTCTTT

j_call: TRBJ2-2
d_call: TRBD1
clone_size: -
v_call: TRBV27
cdr3_aa: CASRQGWTGELFF
cdr3_nt: TGTGCCAGTCGACAGGGTTGGACCGGGGAGCTGTTTTTT

j_call: TRBJ1-2
d_call: TRBD1
clone_size: -
v_call: TRBV29-1
cdr3_aa: CSVQGVNYGYTF
cdr3_nt: TGCAGCGTTCAGGGGGTCAACTATGGCTACACCTTC

j_call: TRBJ2-2
d_call: -
clone_size: -
v_call: TRBV5-6
cdr3_aa: CASSSGVGATNTGELFF
cdr3_nt: TGTGCCAGCAGCTCTGGTGTAGGAGCCACGAACACCGGGGAGCTGTTTTTT

j_call: TRBJ2-2
d_call: -
clone_size: -
v_call: TRBV5-6
cdr3_aa: CASSRSWTGELFF
cdr3_nt: TGTGCCAGCAGCCGTTCATGGACCGGGGAGCTGTTTTTT

j_call: TRBJ2-5
d_call: TRBD1
clone_size: -
v_call: TRBV20-1
cdr3_aa: CSAETGTAEETQYF
cdr3_nt: TGCAGTGCCGAGACCGGGACAGCGGAAGAGACCCAGTACTTC

j_call: TRBJ2-1
d_call: -
clone_size: -
v_call: TRBV2
cdr3_aa: CARTPPSYNEQFF
cdr3_nt: TGTGCCAGGACACCCCCATCCTACAATGAGCAGTTCTTC

j_call: TRBJ2-5
d_call: TRBD2
clone_size: -
v_call: TRBV19
cdr3_aa: CASRRAGDETQYF
cdr3_nt: TGTGCCAGTAGGAGGGCGGGGGATGAGACCCAGTACTTC

j_call: TRBJ2-1
d_call: TRBD1
clone_size: -
v_call: TRBV5-6
cdr3_aa: CASSFGQGASEQFF
cdr3_nt: TGTGCCAGCAGCTTCGGACAGGGGGCGAGTGAGCAGTTCTTC